Each of the 9 T cell receptor beta chains below was sequenced from the same sample in a study of identical twins. TCRdb processed the 5' RACE reads anew with MiXCR; each CDR3 protein has one entry. There are 350,000 to 400,000 distinct CDR3 sequences in the sample; around 9% occur only once, and around 8.6% lies in the top ten. Sequencing input: naive T cells sorted from blood. The origin of the receptors is a woman between 45 and 65 years old in good health.

This clonotype was detected ten times or more. The rearrangement joins TRBV6-5 to TRBJ1-2; no reliable D call. Trimming took off 7 bases at V and 4 bases at J, with 16 bases between the two ends. Looked up from germline, CDR1 is MNHEY and CDR2 is SVGAGI. The CDR3 runs 14 residues. This chain's CDR3 is CASTRGAVSYGYTF. The CDR3 DNA sequence: TGTGCCAGCACCCGGGGAGCAGTATCCTATGGCTACACCTTC.

This clonotype has a handful of counts. V and J are TRBV11-2 and TRBJ2-2; D is perhaps TRBD1 or TRBD2 (5 bases each). Trimming took 3 bases from V and 2 from J, leaving 10 bases between them. The CDR3 is 15 amino acids. The germline V gene has CDR1 SGHAT and CDR2 FQNNGV. CDR3 sequence reads: CASSLGRHNTGELFF. CDR3 sequence (DNA): TGTGCCAGCAGCTTGGGACGACATAACACCGGGGAGCTGTTTTTT.

This clonotype showed up many times. The chain joins TRBV12-3 or TRBV12-4 to TRBJ1-2; perhaps TRBD1 as D (6 bases). The length of the CDR3 is 14 residues. The V gene lost 6 bases and the J gene lost 2 bases, with 13 bases spanning the gap. The chain's CDR3 is CASRRDMGNYGYTF. The DNA of the CDR3 is TGTGCCAGCAGAAGGGACATGGGGAACTATGGCTACACCTTC.

This clonotype has ten or more counts. The V and J genes are TRBV5-1 and TRBJ1-6; D remains ambiguous. Deletions cut 2 bases from V and 6 bases from J, with 18 bases between. Germline V gene data show CDR1 as SGHRS and CDR2 as YFSETQ. The CDR3 is 17 amino acids. The CDR3 region is CASSFSTFPGANSPLHF. Here the CDR3 DNA reads TGCGCCAGCAGCTTCTCGACCTTTCCAGGCGCTAATTCACCCCTCCACTTT.

In this sample, this clonotype turned up a few times. The CDR3 DNA reads as TGCAGTGCTATGAGGGCGACAGGGTTTAGCAATCAGCCCCAGCATTTT. Protein sequence: CSAMRATGFSNQPQHF. The genes are TRBV20-1 and TRBJ1-5; 7 positions agree with TRBD1. Trimming removed 4 bases from V and 0 bases from J; junction bases left unmatched: 9. Germline V gives CDR1 DFQATT, CDR2 SNEGSKA (reference sequence). This CDR3 is 16 amino acids long.

This clonotype was detected once. This could be a read error, since a much larger clone is one nucleotide away. No conserved phenylalanine or tryptophan is present at the end of the CDR3, so a read error is the likely explanation. The V gene is TRBV6-1, the J gene TRBJ1-1, with no clear D. This CDR3 is 16 amino acids long. Trimming shortened V by 2 bases and J by 4 bases, and 17 bases separated the two germline ends. The germline gives CDR1 MNHNS, CDR2 SASEGT. CDR3: CASSEFYKAGSTEAFL. In nucleotides, the CDR3 is TGTGCCAGCAGTGAATTCTACAAGGCGGGGAGCACTGAAGCTTTCCTT.

This clonotype has at least ten counts. The CDR3 DNA reads TGTGCCAGCAGCACGACAGTAGCCAAAAACATTCAGTACTTC. Amino acids: CASSTTVAKNIQYF. The gene calls are TRBV12-3 or TRBV12-4 and TRBJ2-4, with D perhaps TRBD1 (5 bases). Trimming left V 6 bases short and J 0 bases short, with 9 bases between. The CDR3 length is 14 residues.

This clonotype was observed a few times. The chain is built from TRBV12-5 and TRBJ2-4; tentatively, D is TRBD1 (5 bases). This CDR3 comprises 14 residues. The germline V gene encodes CDR1 LGHNT and CDR2 FRNRAP. Between the trimmed V and J ends, which lost 6 bases and 6 bases, there was a span of 15 bases. CDR3 residues: CASGLRVPGNIQYF. The CDR3 DNA follows: TGTGCTAGTGGCCTCAGGGTTCCAGGAAACATTCAGTACTTC.

Of note for this clonotype: A much larger clonotype is one base distant, so this may be a read error. This chain uses TRBV12-3 or TRBV12-4 with TRBJ2-5; no reliable D call. The CDR3 has 14 amino acids. The CDR3 bases are TGTGACAGCAGTCCGGCAACTGGGGAAGAGACCCAGTACTTC. Its protein product is CDSSPATGEETQYF.